This T cell receptor (beta chain) originates from a study of tumor-infiltrating lymphocytes in primary liver carcinoma (dated by TCRdb to 2017 to 2019). Broadly, across the study: Of the five patients (three men and two women, aged 30 to 69 years), four had hepatocellular carcinoma and one had combined HCC and intrahepatic cholangiocarcinoma. The five patients had tumors of stage T1-T3 N0M0, with maximum diameters ranging from 4.2 to 10 cm. The study combined TCRbeta repertoire sequencing, expression microarrays and whole-exome sequencing across five regions of each liver tumor, with adjacent normal tissue and blood. Reproducibility between technical replicate repertoires was high, with correlation coefficients above 0.95 and mean shared-clone rates about 0.89. Agilent mRNA microarray profiling was performed on the 25 tumor region samples to relate TCRbeta repertoire diversity to the local molecular phenotype. Each sample produced about 3.5 to 8 million productive TCRbeta reads, and read depth showed no significant difference between tissue types. A total of 35 or so specimens from 5 patients went through TCRbeta repertoire sequencing, namely 25 tumor regions, 5 adjacent noncancerous liver tissues and 5 peripheral blood samples.

The paper's findings and limits, for the study overall: With just 4 or 5 patients in the study, the authors point out that the findings should be validated in a larger study. Just about 8-25% of top clones turned up in all five regions of a tumor, which suggests spatial heterogeneity among tumor-infiltrating T cells. The top 250 clones made up a significantly larger repertoire fraction in tumors than in blood (p = 0.039). Because sequencing covered only the TCR beta chain and unpaired alpha chains were not captured, true repertoire diversity is likely underestimated. Comparison of CD4+ and CD8+ T cell repertoires was precluded by the use of bulk unsorted samples. Repertoire overlap was found to be higher between tumor regions (mean roughly 35%) than between tumor-adjacent (roughly 17%) or tumor-blood (about 14%) pairs, consistent with antigen-driven expansion.

Regarding this clonotype: Its recognized antigen is unknown. The conserved phenylalanine or tryptophan normally closing the CDR3 is absent here, so this likely arose from a read error.

Per the germline V gene (reference sequence), SGHNT is the CDR1 and YYREEE is the CDR2. From its first to its last residue, the CDR3 has 15 amino acids. Only the CDR3 part of the read is kept: 45 bases, read in frame from the first base. TCRbeta-specific cDNA was reverse-transcribed from about 500 ng total RNA using a constant-region primer and ProtoScript II reverse transcriptase. Construction of the TCRbeta libraries relied on three nested rounds of multiplex PCR, following a slightly modified ARM-PCR procedure. Multiplex TRBV1-TRBV30 forward primers and a Cbeta reverse primer were used in the first two PCR rounds, each of which was run for around 10 cycles. Sample barcodes and Illumina adapters were added in a final 25-cycle PCR using Deep VentR polymerase. Before sequencing, amplicons of 200-500 bp were purified from gel using a QIAquick gel extraction kit. An Illumina HiSeq 2500 was used to sequence the TCRbeta amplicons with 250-bp paired-end reads. The authors' analysis ran thus. Quality trimming of reads was performed with Trimmomatic v0.33, and paired reads were merged with FLASH v1.2.11 so that full CDR3 sequences could be recovered. MiGEC v1.2.1b assigned V, D and J germline segments to the rearranged TCRbeta sequences. VDJtools v1.0.0 computed clonotype statistics and Shannon-Wiener diversity indices. To reduce sampling bias, subsequent analyses other than the diversity analysis used only the 250 most abundant clonotypes in each sample. TCRdb trimmed the raw reads at Q25, called clones with MiXCR and kept productive beta chains. Entries are consolidated by CDR3 protein sequence, retaining the most common genes and DNA. TCRdb's processing, not the authors' own work, is the source of the V and J calls. This sample gives some 110,000 distinct CDR3 sequences in total; approximately 80% of them show up just once. The ten largest clonotypes hold approximately 21% of the sample.

Total RNA and DNA were co-extracted from approximately 20-30 mg of bulk tissue with the AllPrep DNA/RNA mini kit, without cell sorting. Roughly five patients with histopathologically diagnosed primary liver carcinoma underwent surgical resection in China between November 2015 and early 2016. At the time of sampling, the patients had chronic HBV infection and had not received any treatment. Five spatially separated regions were sampled per tumor: superior, inferior, left-lateral and right-lateral poles, plus the tumor centre. Histological examination found more than 80% viable tumor cells in every tumor sample. Fresh tumor and adjacent tissue pieces were bisected; one half was stored in RNAlater at -80°C, the other sent for histology.

Input material: liver tumor tissue from sampling region 3. The cell subset or site label, read with the paper, signifies: tumor region T3, left-lateral pole. Rearrangement joined TRBV5-4 to TRBJ2-2; TRBD1 is perhaps the D gene, given 6 matching bases. This TCR came from a man aged 40-50 years with primary liver carcinoma and hepatitis B virus infection. The nucleotides read TGTGTCAGCAGCCCGGGACAAGCGAACACCGGGGAGCTGTTTCTT. It encodes CVSSPGQANTGELFL.